The source of this T cell receptor (beta chain) is a study of shared clonotypes between healthy human individuals. This CDR3 region has 13 residues. Naive CD8 cells lacked CD45RO and underwent positive selection for CCR7, leaving out terminally differentiated effector memory CD45RA+ cells. Each cell subset's genomic DNA was divided evenly among several immunoSEQ plates. Sequenced by immunoSEQ multiplex PCR; TCRdb stores in-frame clones only, minus some. The sample lists around 2,100,000 clones, approximately 95% occurring once. The receptor was derived from a man aged 18 to 30 in good health. The sample comprised naive CD8+ T cells sorted from blood. The chain recombines TRBV12-2 with TRBJ2-5; TRBD2, the table's D call, lacks a check against the DNA. TRBV12-2 is a documented pseudogene. The CDR3, as DNA: TGTGCAAGTCGCCCTACTAGCCAAGAGACCCAGTACTTC. It yields the protein CASRPTSQETQYF.